The rows below give T cell receptor beta chains drawn from one sample of a study of identical twins. A single record per CDR3 protein comes from TCRdb applying MiXCR to the 5' RACE reads. The sample holds about 260,000 distinct CDR3 sequences, roughly 7% seen once. These same data were also listed under a study on yellow fever vaccine responses in identical twins.

The specimen was memory (CD45RO+) T cells sorted from blood. The receptor source for this set is a woman younger than 30 in good health. Each CDR3 is given with its conserved first and last residue.

v_call	j_call	cdr3_aa
TRBV20-1	TRBJ2-1	CSAGGPSGGALNEQFF
TRBV7-2	TRBJ2-7	CASSRQRGREQYF
TRBV27	TRBJ1-2	CASSRTGQVRYGYTF
TRBV5-1	TRBJ2-3	CASSLAYLSTDTQYF
TRBV5-1	TRBJ2-3	CASSFTSGYTDTQCF
TRBV28	TRBJ2-7	CASSRTDSSSYEQYF
TRBV27	TRBJ2-1	CASSTDRVLFF
TRBV20-1	TRBJ2-7	CSARDPTGYEQYF
TRBV6-1	TRBJ2-4	CASSLGQGLAKNIQYF
TRBV6-7	TRBJ2-3	CASSYSEKASTDTQYF
TRBV27	TRBJ2-2	CASRQRKNTGELFF
TRBV6-1	TRBJ2-5	CASSEARGAEETQYF
TRBV2	TRBJ2-3	CASSELLSTDTQYF
TRBV6-4	TRBJ2-3	CASSDKATDTQYF
TRBV12-3/TRBV12-4	TRBJ2-2	CASSFSQGAGELFF
TRBV29-1	TRBJ1-1	CSVERMNTEAFF
TRBV12-3/TRBV12-4	TRBJ1-3	CASTTWQAAGNTIYF
TRBV5-1	TRBJ2-3	CASSLLGGPDTQYF
TRBV3-1	TRBJ2-7	CASSPRGSGRASYEQYF
TRBV5-1	TRBJ2-5	CASSFLEGQETQYF
TRBV5-4	TRBJ1-1	CASSSRDSGFLNTEAFF
TRBV20-1	TRBJ1-1	CSARVIRDGIMNTEAFF
TRBV7-9	TRBJ2-3	CASTGRAGDTQYF
TRBV28	TRBJ2-6	CASSSQYSGANVLTF
TRBV6-5	TRBJ2-2	CASSLSGRADGELFF
TRBV20-1	TRBJ2-1	CSARTPGLDYNEQFF
TRBV24-1	TRBJ2-5	CATSDRTEASRETQYF
TRBV3-1	TRBJ2-5	CASSQAGAGLQETQYF
TRBV20-1	TRBJ1-1	CSAPGQGFDTEAFF
TRBV4-2	TRBJ1-1	CASSPTMNTEAFF
TRBV11-2	TRBJ2-6	CASTQGAKRSGANVLTF
TRBV28	TRBJ1-2	CASKGQGRGDNYGYTF
TRBV28	TRBJ1-4	CASSPLLLEDGNEKLFF
TRBV4-1	TRBJ2-7	CASSQDFASGRALEQYF
TRBV12-3/TRBV12-4	TRBJ2-3	CASAVRDRPHTQYF